Presented here are 16 T cell receptor beta chains from one specimen sequenced in a study of radiation and T cells in renal cell carcinoma. Time point reported: baseline pretreatment blood. Regarding treatment: 15 Gy SBRT to primary tumor, nephrectomy 4 weeks later. Assay: immunoSEQ multiplex PCR; the TCRdb copy retains only in-frame clones and omits some. Altogether roughly 100,000 clones are present, 82% being singletons, with the ten largest covering around 6.3%. This material consisted of blood, taken from a patient whose treatment included radiotherapy and nephrectomy. The receptors originated from a man aged 60 to 69 with renal cell carcinoma.

This clone was detected once. The chain links TRBV6-5 to TRBJ2-3, with a weak D call TRBD1 (5 bases). The CDR3 consists of 14 residues. The germline V and J ends were trimmed by 2 bases and 7 bases, with 13 bases remaining between them. The V gene's germline CDR1 is MNHEY and CDR2 SVGAGI. CDR3 nucleotides: TGTGCCAGCAGTTACCCCGACAGTGGCAATACGCAGTATTTT. This gives the protein CASSYPDSGNTQYF.

This clone has a single count. The J gene is TRBJ2-1, the V gene TRBV7-9; 11 bases line up with TRBD2. Germline assignment: CDR1 SEHNR and CDR2 FQNEAQ (reference sequence). Trimming removed 6 bases from V and 6 bases from J; junction bases left unmatched: 10. This CDR3 is built from 16 residues. This chain's CDR3 is CASSARTSGFLNEQFF. The CDR3 DNA reads TGTGCCAGCAGTGCCCGGACTAGCGGGTTCCTCAATGAGCAGTTCTTC.

J is TRBJ1-1 and V is TRBV19; D uncertain. The CDR3 sequence is 13 residues long. Trimming pared 5 bases from V and 1 base from J, leaving 8 bases between. Germline lookup yields CDR1 LNHDA and CDR2 SQIVND (reference sequence). DNA for the CDR3: TGTGCCAGTAGTTTTACCGAGAACACTGAAGCTTTCTTT. This encodes CASSFTENTEAFF. Full variable domain (outside the CDR3, taken from reference TRBV19 and TRBJ1-1): DGGITQSPKYLFRKEGQNVTLSCEQNLNHDAMYWYRQDPGQGLRLIYYSQIVNDFQKGDIAEGYSVSREKKESFPLTVTSAQKNPTAFYLCASSFTENTEAFFGQGTRLTVV.

The chain is built from TRBV7-3 and TRBJ2-7; 10 bases match TRBD2. V was clipped by 1 base and J by 2 bases; unmatched bases: 2. CDR3 length equals 15 residues. Germline V gives CDR1 SGHTA, CDR2 FQGTGA. CDR3 residues: CASSLILAGAYEQYF. The DNA of the CDR3 is TGTGCCAGCAGCTTAATCCTAGCGGGGGCCTACGAGCAGTACTTC.

The genes are TRBV28 and TRBJ2-7, with D unclear. CDR1 MDHEN and CDR2 SYDVKM come from the germline V gene. The CDR3 consists of 12 residues. The ends were cut back, 5 bases at V and 2 bases at J, with 7 bases in the middle. CDR3 amino acids: CASSLPTYEQYF. In DNA, the CDR3 is TGTGCCAGCAGTCTGCCTACCTACGAGCAGTACTTC.

V and J are TRBV30 and TRBJ2-7; the D gene is possibly TRBD2 (6 bases). Trimming removed 0 bases from V and 6 bases from J, with 12 bases in between. CDR1 is GTSNPN, CDR2 SVGIG, per germline (reference sequence). The CDR3 consists of 13 residues. As DNA, the CDR3 is TGTGCCTGGAGTGTAGAACGGGAGATCGAGCAGTACTTC. Protein: CAWSVEREIEQYF.

This rearrangement joins TRBV11-3 to TRBJ2-7, with D perhaps TRBD1 or TRBD2 (6 bases each). The length of the CDR3 is 15 residues. Trimming shortened V by 1 base and J by 2 bases, and 12 bases separated the two germline ends. CDR1 and CDR2 from the germline V gene are SGHNT and YENEEA. The CDR3 loop is CASSLGAGQAYEQYF. For the CDR3, the DNA is TGTGCCAGCAGCTTAGGCGCGGGACAAGCCTACGAGCAGTACTTC.

V is TRBV5-3 and J is TRBJ1-5, with 9 bases that match TRBD1. TRBV5-3 is recorded as an ORF, its role being uncertain. This CDR3 is 22 amino acids long. Trimming cost V 7 bases and J 0 bases; bases outside gene matches: 26. The CDR3 loop reads CARPFPRQGGLFDLYSNQPQHF. DNA of the CDR3: TGTGCCAGACCCTTCCCGAGACAGGGGGGACTATTCGATTTATATAGCAATCAGCCCCAGCATTTT.

The chain links TRBV6-1 to TRBJ2-4; a possible D gene is TRBD2 (5 bases). Trimming took 4 bases from V and 1 from J, leaving 11 bases between them. Germline V gives CDR1 MNHNS, CDR2 SASEGT. CDR3 size: 15 residues. The CDR3 is CASSAREFAKNIQYF. CDR3 nucleotide sequence: TGTGCCAGCAGTGCGAGGGAGTTTGCCAAAAACATTCAGTACTTC.

The rearrangement links TRBV6-5 to TRBJ1-2, with 8 bases that match TRBD1. Germline values: CDR1 MNHEY, CDR2 SVGAGI. The CDR3 length is 14 residues. V trimming: 6 bases; J trimming: 7 bases; junction bases outside the gene matches: 10. The CDR3 nucleotides are TGTGCCAGCAGACGTGGCAGGGGGCGAGGTGGCTACACCTTC. This sequence encodes CASRRGRGRGGYTF.

This clone appeared once. This chain connects TRBV14 to TRBJ2-5, with 10 nucleotides matching TRBD1. V shed 3 bases, J shed 5 bases, and the junction held 3 bases outside the gene matches. Germline-derived CDR1 and CDR2 are SGHDN and FVKESK. The length of the CDR3 is 14 residues. The CDR3 sequence is CASSQTGGGETQYF. In DNA form, the CDR3 reads TGTGCCAGCAGCCAGACAGGGGGCGGGGAGACCCAGTACTTC.

The chain links TRBV7-8 to TRBJ2-3, with 9 positions matching TRBD2. The CDR3 sequence is 15 residues long. Germline CDR1 SGHVS, CDR2 FQNEAQ. Trimming removed 5 bases from V and 3 bases from J; junction bases left unmatched: 6. The CDR3 here is CASSLRLAVTDTQYF. CDR3 in DNA: TGTGCCAGCAGCCTCAGACTAGCGGTGACAGATACGCAGTATTTT.

V usage is TRBV19 and J usage is TRBJ2-7, with TRBD2 matching 7 bases. CDR3 length: 14 amino acids. From germline, CDR1 is LNHDA and CDR2 SQIVND (reference sequence). J was trimmed by 2 bases and V by 3 bases; bases with no gene match: 4. The CDR3 spells CASSMPGLAYEQYF. CDR3 bases: TGTGCCAGTAGTATGCCTGGACTAGCCTACGAGCAGTACTTC.

The chain links TRBV18 to TRBJ2-6; D is possibly TRBD1 (6 bases). This CDR3 has 14 amino acids. Germline CDR1 and CDR2: KGHSH and LQKENI. Trimming shortened V by 2 bases and J by 7 bases, and 9 bases separated the two germline ends. DNA for the CDR3: TGTGCCAGCTCACCAGGACAGCGTGCCAACGTCCTGACTTTC. Its translation: CASSPGQRANVLTF.

The chain carries TRBV19 and TRBJ2-7; 7 positions agree with TRBD1. Germline V gives CDR1 LNHDA, CDR2 SQIVND (reference sequence). The CDR3 totals 13 residues. Germline trimming cut 5 bases from V and 3 bases from J; bases unmatched to any gene: 4. CDR3 loop: CASSANRGYEQYF. The CDR3 DNA reads TGTGCCAGTAGTGCAAACAGGGGCTACGAGCAGTACTTC.

V gene TRBV14 combines with J gene TRBJ1-2, with 8 bases identical to TRBD1. The CDR3 spans 14 residues. The V gene's germline CDR1 is SGHDN and CDR2 FVKESK. J lost 2 bases, V lost 1 base, and 0 bases had no gene match. The CDR3, as DNA: TGTGCCAGCAGCCAAGGGACAGGGAACTATGGCTACACCTTC. It is translated as CASSQGTGNYGYTF.